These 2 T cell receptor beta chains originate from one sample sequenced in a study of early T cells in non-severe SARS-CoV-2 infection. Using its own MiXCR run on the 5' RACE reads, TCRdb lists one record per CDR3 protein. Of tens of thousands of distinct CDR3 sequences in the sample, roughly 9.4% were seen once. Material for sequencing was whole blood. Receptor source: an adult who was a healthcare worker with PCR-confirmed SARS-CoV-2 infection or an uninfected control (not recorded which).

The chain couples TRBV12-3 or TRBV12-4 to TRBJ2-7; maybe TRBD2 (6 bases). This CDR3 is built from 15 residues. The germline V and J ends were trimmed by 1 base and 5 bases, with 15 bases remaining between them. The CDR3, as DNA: TGTGCCAGCAGTTTAGACACTTGGGGGGAGGACGAGCAGTACTTC. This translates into CASSLDTWGEDEQYF.

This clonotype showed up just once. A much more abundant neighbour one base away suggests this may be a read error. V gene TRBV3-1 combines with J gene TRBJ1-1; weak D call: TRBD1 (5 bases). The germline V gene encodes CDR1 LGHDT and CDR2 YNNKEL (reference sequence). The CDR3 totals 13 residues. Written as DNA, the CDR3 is TGTGCCAGCAGCCCTAGCCTCGGGGCCGGAGCTATCTTT. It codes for CASSPSLGAGAIF. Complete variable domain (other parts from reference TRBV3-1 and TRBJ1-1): DTAVSQTPKYLVTQMGNDKSIKCEQNLGHDTMYWYKQDSKKFLKIMFSYNNKELIINETVPNRFSPKSPDKAHLNLHINSLELGDSAVYFCASSPSLGAGAIFGQGTRLTVV.